These T cell receptor beta chains were read from a single sample in a study of CD8+ T cells in alopecia areata. Clones were read by immunoSEQ multiplex PCR, and TCRdb kept only the in-frame ones, dropping some. This sample has about 200,000 clones, with under 40% found just once. The sample here was CD4+ T cells sorted from blood, taken at approximately week 31, from a patient treated with tofacitinib. The receptors stem from a human donor with alopecia areata. CDR3s include the opening cysteine and the closing phenylalanine or tryptophan. Each record gives: J gene, V gene, D gene, CDR3 protein. D genes are given only for firm matches.

j_gene: TRBJ2-7
v_gene: TRBV5-6
d_gene: TRBD1
CDR3aa: CASSLQGTGGSEQYF

j_gene: TRBJ1-5
v_gene: TRBV27
d_gene: .
CDR3aa: CASRNTGNQPQHF

j_gene: TRBJ1-1
v_gene: TRBV19
d_gene: .
CDR3aa: CASSETWNTEAFF

j_gene: TRBJ1-4
v_gene: TRBV30
d_gene: .
CDR3aa: CAWGRVEGEKLFF

j_gene: TRBJ2-7
v_gene: TRBV6-6
d_gene: TRBD1
CDR3aa: CASIDRALSDEQYF

j_gene: TRBJ2-2
v_gene: TRBV5-6
d_gene: .
CDR3aa: CASSLPSGSTGELFF

j_gene: TRBJ1-2
v_gene: TRBV5-8
d_gene: .
CDR3aa: CASSWGRQNYGYTF

j_gene: TRBJ2-3
v_gene: TRBV5-1
d_gene: .
CDR3aa: CASSLFMSTQYF

j_gene: TRBJ2-7
v_gene: TRBV29-1
d_gene: .
CDR3aa: CSVGNYVGTGEQYF

j_gene: TRBJ1-4
v_gene: TRBV30
d_gene: .
CDR3aa: CAWAEVRPLGEKLFF

j_gene: TRBJ2-7
v_gene: TRBV29-1
d_gene: .
CDR3aa: CSVYLRKYEQYF

j_gene: TRBJ2-2
v_gene: TRBV11-3
d_gene: TRBD2
CDR3aa: CASSSTGLAVTAGNTGELFF

j_gene: TRBJ1-5
v_gene: TRBV29-1
d_gene: .
CDR3aa: CSALPGGNQPQHF

j_gene: TRBJ2-1
v_gene: TRBV9
d_gene: .
CDR3aa: CASSVAAELDNEQFF

j_gene: TRBJ2-7
v_gene: TRBV29-1
d_gene: TRBD1
CDR3aa: CSVGDRDEQYF

j_gene: TRBJ2-6
v_gene: TRBV7-9
d_gene: .
CDR3aa: CASSQYSSGANVLTF

j_gene: TRBJ2-7
v_gene: TRBV29-1
d_gene: .
CDR3aa: CNVEAYRPYEQYF

j_gene: TRBJ2-7
v_gene: TRBV11-2
d_gene: TRBD2
CDR3aa: CASSDRPAGGVEQYF

j_gene: TRBJ1-6
v_gene: TRBV6-5
d_gene: .
CDR3aa: CASRRGRDSPLHF

j_gene: TRBJ2-1
v_gene: TRBV5-4
d_gene: .
CDR3aa: CASSYGQPSSYNEQFF

j_gene: TRBJ2-3
v_gene: TRBV5-1
d_gene: .
CDR3aa: CASSPDLVEQYF

j_gene: TRBJ2-2
v_gene: TRBV5-1
d_gene: .
CDR3aa: CASSHDRLRGTGELFF

j_gene: TRBJ1-1
v_gene: TRBV7-2
d_gene: TRBD1
CDR3aa: CASSSRTGVNTEAFF